This T cell receptor (beta chain) was recorded in a study of blood T cell repertoires in COVID-19. Across the whole study: Both acute and convalescent COVID-19 samples were obtained from the United States, Italy and Spain. Sources were T cells, B-cell-depleted T cells, or PBMCs; the material itself was cDNA or gDNA.

The CDR3 is 12 residues long. CDR1 is SGHTA, CDR2 FQGNSA, per germline. The V end was cut by 2 bases, the J end by 7 bases, with 6 bases between. In the original workflow: Quantification of nucleated cells was approximated via reference gene primer amplification. Clones were sequenced by immunoSEQ multiplex PCR, and TCRdb holds only the in-frame ones, with some missing. From that table come the V and J calls and clone size; the DNA was used to work out D and trimming. The sample holds about 220,000 clones, more than 65% seen once. The source of this sequence is a woman aged 60-75 years with acute or convalescent COVID-19. Input material: peripheral blood. The rearrangement uses TRBV7-2 and TRBJ1-5; D remains ambiguous. CDR3: CASSLFGQPQHF. The CDR3 DNA sequence: TGTGCCAGCAGCTTATTCGGGCAGCCCCAGCATTTT.